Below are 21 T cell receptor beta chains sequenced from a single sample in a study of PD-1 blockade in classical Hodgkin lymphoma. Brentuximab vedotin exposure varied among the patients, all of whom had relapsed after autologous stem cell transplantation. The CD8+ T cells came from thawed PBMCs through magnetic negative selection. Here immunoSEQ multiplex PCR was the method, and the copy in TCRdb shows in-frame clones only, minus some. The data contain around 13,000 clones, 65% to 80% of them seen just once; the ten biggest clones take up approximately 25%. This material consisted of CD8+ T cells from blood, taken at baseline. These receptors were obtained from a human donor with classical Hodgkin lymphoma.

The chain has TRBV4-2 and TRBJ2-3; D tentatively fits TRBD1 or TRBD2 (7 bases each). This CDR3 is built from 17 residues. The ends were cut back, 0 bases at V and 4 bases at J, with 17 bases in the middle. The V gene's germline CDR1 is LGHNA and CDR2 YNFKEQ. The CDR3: CASSQEGEGAGPDTQYF. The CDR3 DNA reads TGTGCCAGCAGCCAAGAAGGGGAGGGGGCGGGGCCAGATACGCAGTATTTT.

Here the CDR3 DNA reads TGTGCCAGCAGCTTGGCTCTACAGGATCCTGAAGCTTTCTTT. Translation: CASSLALQDPEAFF. J is TRBJ1-1 and V is TRBV5-4; a possible D gene is TRBD1 (5 bases). The CDR3 is 14 amino acids. CDR1 is SGHNT and CDR2 is YYREEE in the germline V gene (reference sequence). V was pared by 0 bases and J by 6 bases, with 12 bases between.

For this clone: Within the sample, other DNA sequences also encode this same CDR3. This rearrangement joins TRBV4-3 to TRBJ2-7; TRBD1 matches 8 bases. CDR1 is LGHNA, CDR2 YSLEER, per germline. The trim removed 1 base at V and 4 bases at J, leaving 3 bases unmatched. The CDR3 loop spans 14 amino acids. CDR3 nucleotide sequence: TGCGCCAGCAGCCAAGGGACAGGGAGGTACGAGCAGTACTTC. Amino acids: CASSQGTGRYEQYF.

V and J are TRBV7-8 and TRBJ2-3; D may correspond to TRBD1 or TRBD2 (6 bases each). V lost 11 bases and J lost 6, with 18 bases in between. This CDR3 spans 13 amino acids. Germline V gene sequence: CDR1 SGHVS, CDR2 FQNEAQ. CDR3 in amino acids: CAGGRGPGDTQYF. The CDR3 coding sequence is TGTGCCGGAGGTCGGGGGCCGGGCGATACGCAGTATTTT.

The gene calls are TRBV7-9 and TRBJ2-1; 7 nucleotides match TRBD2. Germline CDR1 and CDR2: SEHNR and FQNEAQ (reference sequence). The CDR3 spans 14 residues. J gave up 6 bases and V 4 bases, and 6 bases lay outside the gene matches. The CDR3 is CASSSGGTSNEQFF. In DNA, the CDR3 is TGTGCCAGCAGCTCCGGGGGGACCAGCAATGAGCAGTTCTTC.

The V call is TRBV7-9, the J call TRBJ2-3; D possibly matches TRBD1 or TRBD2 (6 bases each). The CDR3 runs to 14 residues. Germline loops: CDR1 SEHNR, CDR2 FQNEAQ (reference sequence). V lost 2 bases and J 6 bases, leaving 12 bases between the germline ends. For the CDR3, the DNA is TGTGCCAGCAGCTTAAGGAGGGGGGAGGATACGCAGTATTTT. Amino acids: CASSLRRGEDTQYF.

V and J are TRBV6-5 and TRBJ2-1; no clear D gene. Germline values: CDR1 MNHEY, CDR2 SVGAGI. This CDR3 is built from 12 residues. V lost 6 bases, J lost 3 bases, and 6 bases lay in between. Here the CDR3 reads CASRTNYNEQFF. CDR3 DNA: TGTGCCAGCAGGACAAACTACAATGAGCAGTTCTTC.

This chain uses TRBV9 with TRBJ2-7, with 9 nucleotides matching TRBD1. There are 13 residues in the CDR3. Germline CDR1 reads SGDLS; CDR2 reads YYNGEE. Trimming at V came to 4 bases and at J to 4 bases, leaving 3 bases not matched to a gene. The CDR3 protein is CASSIGQGYEQYF. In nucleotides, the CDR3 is TGTGCCAGCAGCATCGGACAGGGGTACGAGCAGTACTTC. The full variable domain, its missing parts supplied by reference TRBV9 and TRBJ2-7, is DSGVTQTPKHLITATGQRVTLRCSPRSGDLSVYWYQQSLDQGLQFLIQYYNGEERAKGNILERFSAQQFPDLHSELNLSSLELGDSALYFCASSIGQGYEQYFGPGTRLTVT.

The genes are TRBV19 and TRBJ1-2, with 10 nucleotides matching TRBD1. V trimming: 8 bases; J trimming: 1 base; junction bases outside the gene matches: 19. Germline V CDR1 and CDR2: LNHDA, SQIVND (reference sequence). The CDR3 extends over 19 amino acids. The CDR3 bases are TGTGCCAGTCTTGGGACAGGGGACTACGCAGGACGCTTTAACTATGGCTACACCTTC. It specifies CASLGTGDYAGRFNYGYTF.

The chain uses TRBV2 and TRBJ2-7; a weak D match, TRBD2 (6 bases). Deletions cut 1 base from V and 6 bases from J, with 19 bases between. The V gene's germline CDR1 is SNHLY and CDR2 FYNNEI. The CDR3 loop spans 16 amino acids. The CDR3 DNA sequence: TGTGCCAGCAGTGAAGAGGTAGGACTCCCCGGGGGCGAGCAGTACTTC. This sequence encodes CASSEEVGLPGGEQYF.

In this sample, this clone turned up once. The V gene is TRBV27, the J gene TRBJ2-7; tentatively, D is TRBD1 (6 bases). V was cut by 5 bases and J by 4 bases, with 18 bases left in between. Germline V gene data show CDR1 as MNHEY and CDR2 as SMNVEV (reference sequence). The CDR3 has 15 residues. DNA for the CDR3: TGTGCCAGCAGTCCCGCCTCAGGGGCCGGGTACGAGCAGTACTTC. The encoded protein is CASSPASGAGYEQYF.

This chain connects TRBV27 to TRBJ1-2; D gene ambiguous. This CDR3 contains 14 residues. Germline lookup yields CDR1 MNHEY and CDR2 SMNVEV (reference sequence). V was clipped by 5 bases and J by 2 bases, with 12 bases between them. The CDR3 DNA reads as TGTGCCAGCAGTCCCAACGGGAACAACTATGGCTACACCTTC. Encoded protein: CASSPNGNNYGYTF.

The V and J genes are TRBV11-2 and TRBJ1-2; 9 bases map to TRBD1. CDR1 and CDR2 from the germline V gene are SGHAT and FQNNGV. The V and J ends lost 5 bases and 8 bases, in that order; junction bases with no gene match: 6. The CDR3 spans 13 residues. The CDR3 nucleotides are TGTGCCAGCAGCCTACAGGGGGCGTCGGGCTACACCTTC. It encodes CASSLQGASGYTF.

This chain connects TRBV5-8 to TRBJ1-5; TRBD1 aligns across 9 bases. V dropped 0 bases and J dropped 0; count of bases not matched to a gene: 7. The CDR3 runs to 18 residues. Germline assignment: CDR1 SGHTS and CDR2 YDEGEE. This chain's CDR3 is CASSLDWTGDYSNQPQHF. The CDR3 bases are TGTGCCAGCAGCTTGGATTGGACAGGGGACTATAGCAATCAGCCCCAGCATTTT.

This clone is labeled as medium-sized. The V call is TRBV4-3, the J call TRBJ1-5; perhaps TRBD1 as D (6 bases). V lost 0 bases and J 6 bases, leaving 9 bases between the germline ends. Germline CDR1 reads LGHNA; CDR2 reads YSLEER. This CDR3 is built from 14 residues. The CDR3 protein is CASSQDRDIQPQHF. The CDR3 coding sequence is TGCGCCAGCAGCCAAGACCGGGACATTCAGCCCCAGCATTTT.

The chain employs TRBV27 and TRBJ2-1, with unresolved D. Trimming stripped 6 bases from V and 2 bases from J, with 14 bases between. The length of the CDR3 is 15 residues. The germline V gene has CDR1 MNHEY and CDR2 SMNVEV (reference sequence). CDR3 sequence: CASSLSAITYNEQFF. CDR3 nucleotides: TGTGCCAGCAGCCTCTCCGCCATAACCTACAATGAGCAGTTCTTC.

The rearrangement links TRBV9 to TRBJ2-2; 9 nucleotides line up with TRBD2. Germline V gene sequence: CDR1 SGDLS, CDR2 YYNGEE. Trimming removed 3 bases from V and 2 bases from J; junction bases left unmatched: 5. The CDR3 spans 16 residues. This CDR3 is CASSGRAGGNTGELFF. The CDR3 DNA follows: TGTGCCAGCAGCGGGCGAGCGGGGGGAAACACCGGGGAGCTGTTTTTT. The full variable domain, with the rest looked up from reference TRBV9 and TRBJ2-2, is DSGVTQTPKHLITATGQRVTLRCSPRSGDLSVYWYQQSLDQGLQFLIQYYNGEERAKGNILERFSAQQFPDLHSELNLSSLELGDSALYFCASSGRAGGNTGELFFGEGSRLTVL.

CDR3: CASSMGQLREANNYGYTF. The DNA of the CDR3 is TGTGCCAGTAGTATGGGACAGTTGCGGGAGGCTAATAACTATGGCTACACCTTC. The genes are TRBV19 and TRBJ1-2; 7 bases are a match to TRBD1. CDR3 length equals 18 residues. The V segment lost 3 bases and the J segment 1 base; nucleotides outside the gene matches: 14. Looked up from germline, CDR1 is LNHDA and CDR2 is SQIVND (reference sequence).

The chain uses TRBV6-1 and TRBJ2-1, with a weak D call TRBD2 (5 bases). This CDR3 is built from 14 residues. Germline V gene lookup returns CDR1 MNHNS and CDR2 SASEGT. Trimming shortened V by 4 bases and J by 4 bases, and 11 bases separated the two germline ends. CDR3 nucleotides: TGTGCCAGCAGTGGCTCACTAGGGTACAATGAGCAGTTCTTC. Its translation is CASSGSLGYNEQFF.

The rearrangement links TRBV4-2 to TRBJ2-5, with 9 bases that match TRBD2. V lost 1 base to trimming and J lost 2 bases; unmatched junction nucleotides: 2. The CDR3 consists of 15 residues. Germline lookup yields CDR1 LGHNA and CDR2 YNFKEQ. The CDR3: CASSQVAGGQETQYF. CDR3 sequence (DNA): TGTGCCAGCAGCCAAGTCGCGGGGGGGCAAGAGACCCAGTACTTC.

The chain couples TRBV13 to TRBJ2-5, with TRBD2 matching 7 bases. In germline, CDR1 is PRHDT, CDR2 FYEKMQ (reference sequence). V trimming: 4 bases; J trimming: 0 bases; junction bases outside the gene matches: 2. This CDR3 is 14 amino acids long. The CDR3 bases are TGTGCCAGCAGCTCGGGACTACACCAAGAGACCCAGTACTTC. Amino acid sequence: CASSSGLHQETQYF.